Included here is one TCR beta chain sequence, with context. Trimming shortened V by 2 bases and J by 4 bases, and 8 bases separated the two germline ends. CDR1 and CDR2 (germline): DFQATT, SNEGSKA (reference sequence). This CDR3 comprises 13 residues. TCRdb redid the calling of the RT-PCR reads with MiXCR, one entry per CDR3 protein. The data show about a million distinct CDR3 sequences, about 20% seen once. The data were taken from a study of patients and donors after allogeneic stem cell transplantation. The chain joins TRBV20-1 to TRBJ1-4; D uncertain. What was sequenced was blood, either unsorted or a sorted T cell fraction (not recorded which). The sequence was collected from a human donor who was either an allogeneic HSCT recipient or a stem cell or donor lymphocyte infusion donor (not recorded which). It is not recorded whose cells these are; they may come from a transplant donor. The CDR3 DNA sequence: TGCAGTGCTAGACGGCGGCTTAATGAAAAACTGTTTTTT. It is translated as CSARRRLNEKLFF.